This TCR beta chain comes out of a study of regulatory T cells in long-lasting Graves disease. The study's findings and limits: There was favoring of TRBV28, TRBJ1-2 and TRBJ2-5 in persistent disease. A limited number of samples was an acknowledged limitation.

Time point noted: persistent/refractory GD, antithyroid drugs over 5 years with positive TRAb. PBMCs were the source of the RNA used for TCR sequencing. Staff drew around 10 milliliters of peripheral blood into EDTA tubes. The CDR3 has 14 residues. V shed 9 bases and J shed 0 bases, with 12 bases lying between them. About this clonotype itself: Its antigen is still unknown.

To make TCR beta libraries, researchers used iRepertoire HTBI primers and Arm-PCR of CDR3 regions. TCRdb re-analysed the multiplex PCR reads in MiXCR, keeping a single row per CDR3 protein. The data hold 600,000 to 850,000 distinct CDR3 sequences, with approximately 29% observed a single time. This clonotype originated in a female donor with Graves disease. Material: peripheral blood mononuclear cells (PBMCs), obtained when the disease was refractory, from a patient treated with antithyroid drugs. The rearrangement links TRBV12-3 or TRBV12-4 to TRBJ1-5; no definite D call. Written as DNA, the CDR3 is TGTGCCAGTTGTTCGGGGAATAGCAATCAGCCCCAGCATTTT. It codes for CASCSGNSNQPQHF.